This T cell receptor beta chain was recorded in a study of blood T cells in healthy people across ages (dated by TCRdb to about 2015). In terms of the full investigation: In model experiments, template switching captured roughly one uniquely barcoded TCR beta cDNA molecule for every two T cells. Age-related changes in TCR beta repertoire diversity were measured in the study by deep sequencing normalized with unique cDNA molecular identifiers. Donors were grouped into four age groups: young (average about 15 years), middle-aged (over 35), aged (roughly 62) and long-lived (over 80). To avoid experimental bias, donors of different ages were spread randomly across the sequencing lanes. Two additional independent replicas of 1 million unique cDNA reads from the same blood draw were analyzed for two donors (one aged 18 to 30 and one aged 80 or older). What the study reported, not specific to this receptor: There was a strong correlation between observed TCR beta diversity and the percentage of naive T cells measured by flow cytometry. Observed TCR beta diversity per million T cells fell roughly linearly with age, and a significant reduction was already apparent by age around 44. Total diversity estimates from one million sequenced T cells were considered lower bounds and underestimates. Compared with the aged group, the long-lived group had more naive CD4+ T cells, fewer expanded clones and increased TCR diversity, a pattern suggesting age selection. Donor CMV infection status was unknown, potentially confounding age-related changes in expanded clonotypes. Since profiling was done on bulk unsorted PBMCs, naive and antigen-experienced compartments could not be conclusively compared.

As for this clonotype: What antigen it recognizes has not been identified. Base qualities are not provided; no much larger clone lies one nucleotide away.

From cysteine to phenylalanine, the CDR3 is 15 amino acids long. Of all the DNA, just the CDR3 is kept, 45 bases in frame from base 1. Via the germline V gene, CDR1 is MDHEN and CDR2 SYDVKM. The germline V end is reduced by 6 bases and the J end by 9 bases; junction bases left unmatched: 10. The protocol used for the library was 5' RACE. Sequencer: Illumina HiSeq 2500. The second PCR ran for about 7 to 11 cycles and used a J-beta primer mix along with a sample-barcoded 5' primer. A unique molecular identifier was introduced onto each TCR beta cDNA molecule by a template-switch 5' adaptor carrying 12 random nucleotides. Each sample yielded at least 3 million CDR3-containing paired-end reads. All of the RNA was converted into first-strand cDNA using the Mint cDNA synthesis kit, with a TRBC-specific oligonucleotide serving as the primer. After uracil-DNA glycosylase treatment, a first 18-cycle PCR used universal primers M1SS and BC2_uni_R on all cDNA. The authors processed their data as follows. For normalization, 1 million high-quality reads were randomly selected from each sample, with every read carrying a distinct molecular identifier. Instead of being binned into consensus sequences, reads that shared molecular identifiers were thrown out. MiTCR, with a Q25 quality threshold and the strictest error-elimination algorithm, was used for CDR3 identification, clonotype clustering and error correction. Lower-bound total TCR beta diversity was estimated with a nonparametric unseen species model using Euler transformation. Through fastp at Q25 and MiXCR, TCRdb rebuilt clones from the public reads, retaining in-frame beta chains. Here each entry gathers all rows of one CDR3 protein and keeps the most common genes and DNA. The V and J calls reflect TCRdb's pipeline rather than the authors' work. The sample includes over 550,000 distinct CDR3 sequences, with about 28% observed a single time. Around 16% of the sample is held by the ten biggest clonotypes.

The donors were roughly 38 Caucasian individuals from Russia, aged about 6 to 100 years, who were systemically healthy. Each donor gave about 9.7 milliliters of peripheral blood, drawn into EDTA-treated Vacutainer tubes. Ficoll-Paque density-gradient centrifugation was used to isolate PBMCs, with at least 6.5 million obtained per sample. Total RNA, at least 5 micrograms per sample, was extracted from PBMCs with Trizol reagent. For every donor, an aliquot of PBMCs went through flow cytometry to measure the percentages of naive CD45RAhigh/CD27high T cells. The chain links TRBV28 with TRBJ1-6, with 8 bases aligning to TRBD1. Sequenced: blood. This TCR derives from a woman at least 80 years old in good health. The DNA is TGTGCCAGCAGAGGGCAACAGGGGGAAGGTTCACCCCTCCACTTT. Its translation reads: CASRGQQGEGSPLHF.